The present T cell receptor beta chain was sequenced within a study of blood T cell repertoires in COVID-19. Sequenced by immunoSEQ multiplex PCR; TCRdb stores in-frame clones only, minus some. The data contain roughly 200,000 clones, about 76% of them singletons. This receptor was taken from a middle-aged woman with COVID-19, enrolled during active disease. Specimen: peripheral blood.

CDR3 DNA sequence: TGTGCCAGCAGTTCACAGGGGTGGGTTCCCTCTGGGGCCAACGTCCTGACTTTC. Translated, it gives CASSSQGWVPSGANVLTF. This rearrangement joins TRBV27 to TRBJ2-6, with TRBD1 matching 7 bases. Germline CDR1 and CDR2: MNHEY and SMNVEV (reference sequence). Unmatched junction bases numbered 9, after V lost 4 bases and J lost 0 bases. CDR3 length: 18 amino acids.